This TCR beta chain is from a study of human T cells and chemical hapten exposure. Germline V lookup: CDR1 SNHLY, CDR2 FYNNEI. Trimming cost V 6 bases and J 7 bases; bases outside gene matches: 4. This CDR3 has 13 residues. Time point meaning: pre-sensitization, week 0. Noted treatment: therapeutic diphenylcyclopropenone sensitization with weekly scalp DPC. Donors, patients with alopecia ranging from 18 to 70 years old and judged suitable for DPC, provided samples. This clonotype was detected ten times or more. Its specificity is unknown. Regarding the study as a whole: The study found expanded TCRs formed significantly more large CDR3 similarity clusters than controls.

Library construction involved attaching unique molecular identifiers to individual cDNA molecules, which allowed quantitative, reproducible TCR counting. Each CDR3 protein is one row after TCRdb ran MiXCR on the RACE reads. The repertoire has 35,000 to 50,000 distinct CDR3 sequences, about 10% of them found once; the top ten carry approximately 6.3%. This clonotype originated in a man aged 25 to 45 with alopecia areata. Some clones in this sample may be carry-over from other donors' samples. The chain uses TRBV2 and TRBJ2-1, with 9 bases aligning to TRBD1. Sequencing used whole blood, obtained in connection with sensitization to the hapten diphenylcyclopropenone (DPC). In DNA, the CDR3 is TGTGCCAGCAGACAGGGGGCGCGGAATGAGCAGTTCTTC. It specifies CASRQGARNEQFF.